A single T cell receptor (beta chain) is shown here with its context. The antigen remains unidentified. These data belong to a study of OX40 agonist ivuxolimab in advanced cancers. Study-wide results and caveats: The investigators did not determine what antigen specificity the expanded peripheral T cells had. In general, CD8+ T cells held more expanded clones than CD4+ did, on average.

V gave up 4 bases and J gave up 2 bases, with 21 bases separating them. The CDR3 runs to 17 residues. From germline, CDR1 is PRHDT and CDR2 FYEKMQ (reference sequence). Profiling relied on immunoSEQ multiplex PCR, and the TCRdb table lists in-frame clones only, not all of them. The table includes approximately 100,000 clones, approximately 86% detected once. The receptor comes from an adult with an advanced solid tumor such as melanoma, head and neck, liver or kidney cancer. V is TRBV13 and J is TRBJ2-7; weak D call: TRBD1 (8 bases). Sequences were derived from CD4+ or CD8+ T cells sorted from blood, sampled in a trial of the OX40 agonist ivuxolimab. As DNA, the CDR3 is TGTGCCAGCAGCTCCGGACAACCACAGGGGGGGACCTACGAGCAGTACTTC. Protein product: CASSSGQPQGGTYEQYF.